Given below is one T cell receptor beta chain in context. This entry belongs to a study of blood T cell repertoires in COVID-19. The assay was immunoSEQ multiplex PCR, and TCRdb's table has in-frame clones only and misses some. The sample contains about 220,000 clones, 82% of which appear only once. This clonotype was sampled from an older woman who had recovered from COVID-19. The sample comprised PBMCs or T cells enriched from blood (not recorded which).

DNA for the CDR3: TGTGCCAGCAGCTTGAAAGCGGAGAGCTCCTACGAGCAGTACTTC. Amino acids: CASSLKAESSYEQYF. V usage is TRBV7-2 and J usage is TRBJ2-7, with D possibly being TRBD2 (5 bases). The V gene's germline CDR1 is SGHTA and CDR2 FQGNSA. The CDR3 contains 15 residues. Trimming removed 3 bases at V and 0 bases at J, with 12 bases between.